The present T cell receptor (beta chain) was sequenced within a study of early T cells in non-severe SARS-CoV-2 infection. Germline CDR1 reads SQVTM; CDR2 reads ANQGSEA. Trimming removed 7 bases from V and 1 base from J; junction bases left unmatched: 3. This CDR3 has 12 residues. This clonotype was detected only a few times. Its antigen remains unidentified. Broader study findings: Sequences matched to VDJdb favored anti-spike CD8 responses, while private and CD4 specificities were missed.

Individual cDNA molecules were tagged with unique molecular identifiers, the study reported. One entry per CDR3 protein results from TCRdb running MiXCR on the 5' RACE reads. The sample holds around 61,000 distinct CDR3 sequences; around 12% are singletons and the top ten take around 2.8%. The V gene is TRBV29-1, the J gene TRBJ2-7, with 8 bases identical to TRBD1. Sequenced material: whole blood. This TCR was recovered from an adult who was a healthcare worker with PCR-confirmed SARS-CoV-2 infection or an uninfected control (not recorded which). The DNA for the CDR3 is TGCAGCGCCGGGACAGGATCCTACGAGCAGTACTTC. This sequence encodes CSAGTGSYEQYF.